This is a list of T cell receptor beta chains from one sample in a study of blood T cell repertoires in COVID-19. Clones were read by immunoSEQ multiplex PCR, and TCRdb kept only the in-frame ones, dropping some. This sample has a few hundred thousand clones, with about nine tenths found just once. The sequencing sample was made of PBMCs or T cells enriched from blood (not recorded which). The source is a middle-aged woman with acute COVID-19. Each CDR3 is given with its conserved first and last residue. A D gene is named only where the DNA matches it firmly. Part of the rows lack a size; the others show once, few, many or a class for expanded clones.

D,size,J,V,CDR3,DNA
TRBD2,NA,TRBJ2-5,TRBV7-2,CASSPMRGGNHQETQYF,TGTGCCAGCAGCCCGATGCGCGGGGGGAACCACCAAGAGACCCAGTACTTC
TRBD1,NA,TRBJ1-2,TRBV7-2,CASSWRTGGDYGYTF,TGTGCCAGCAGCTGGAGGACAGGGGGCGACTATGGCTACACCTTC
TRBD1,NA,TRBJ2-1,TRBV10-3,CAISRDRETNEQFF,TGTGCCATCAGCCGGGACAGGGAAACCAATGAGCAGTTCTTC
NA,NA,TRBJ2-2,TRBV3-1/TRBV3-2,CASSTGSGGELFF,TGTGCCAGCAGCACGGGGTCCGGCGGGGAGCTGTTTTTT
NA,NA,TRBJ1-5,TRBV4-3,CASSQETGVPQPQHF,TGCGCCAGCAGCCAAGAAACAGGCGTTCCTCAGCCCCAGCATTTT
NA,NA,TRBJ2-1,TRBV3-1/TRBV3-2,CASSHGGIPFF,TGTGCCAGCAGCCACGGCGGTATCCCGTTCTTC
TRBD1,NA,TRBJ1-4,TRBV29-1,CSVVDRGANEKLFF,TGCAGCGTGGTCGACAGGGGGGCTAATGAAAAACTGTTTTTT
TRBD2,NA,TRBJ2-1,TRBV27,CASSSRTSGFSYNEQFF,TGTGCCAGCAGTTCTCGGACTAGCGGGTTCTCCTACAATGAGCAGTTCTTC
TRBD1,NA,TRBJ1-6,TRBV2,CASNPGQGDSPLHF,TGTGCCAGCAACCCGGGACAGGGTGATTCACCCCTCCACTTT
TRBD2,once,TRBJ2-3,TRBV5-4,CASSSYGGSPANTQYF,TGTGCCAGCAGCTCCTACGGGGGGTCCCCAGCAAATACGCAGTATTTT
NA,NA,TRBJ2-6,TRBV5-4,CASSSAGRGGGANVLTF,TGTGCCAGCAGCTCCGCTGGCAGGGGTGGCGGGGCCAACGTCCTGACTTTC
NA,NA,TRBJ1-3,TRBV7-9,CASSSGQISGNTIYF,TGTGCCAGCAGCTCTGGACAGATCTCTGGAAACACCATATATTTT
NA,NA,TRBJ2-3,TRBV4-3,CASSQDWSRGRTDTQYF,TGCGCCAGCAGCCAAGATTGGTCGCGGGGGCGCACAGATACGCAGTATTTT
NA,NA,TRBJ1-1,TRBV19,CASSIGGYSTEAFF,TGTGCCAGTAGTATCGGGGGGTACTCCACTGAAGCTTTCTTT
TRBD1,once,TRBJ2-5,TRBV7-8,CARDFSRRDRGAQETQYF,TGTGCCAGGGACTTTAGCCGGCGGGACAGGGGGGCCCAAGAGACCCAGTACTTC
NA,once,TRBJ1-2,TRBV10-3,CAISGTALYGYTF,TGTGCCATCAGTGGAACAGCTCTTTATGGCTACACCTTC
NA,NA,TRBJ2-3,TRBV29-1,CSVSSDTQYF,TGCAGCGTTTCATCAGATACGCAGTATTTT
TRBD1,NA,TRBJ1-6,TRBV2,CASSEVRGHSPLHF,TGTGCCAGCAGTGAAGTAAGGGGGCATTCACCCCTCCACTTT
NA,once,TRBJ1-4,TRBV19,CASSGTGIGEKLFF,TGTGCCAGTAGTGGAACAGGGATAGGTGAAAAACTGTTTTTT
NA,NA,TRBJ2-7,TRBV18,CASSPEEGGLTYEQYF,TGTGCCAGCTCACCAGAGGAAGGGGGTCTTACCTACGAGCAGTACTTC
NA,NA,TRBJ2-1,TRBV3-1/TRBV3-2,CASSPHPPGNEQFF,TGTGCCAGCAGCCCACACCCCCCAGGTAATGAGCAGTTCTTC
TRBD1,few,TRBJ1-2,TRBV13,CASSLTGGAYGYTF,TGTGCCAGCAGCTTGACAGGGGGCGCATATGGCTACACCTTC
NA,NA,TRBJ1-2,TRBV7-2,CASSLFSFRAGYTF,TGTGCCAGCAGCTTATTTTCCTTCAGGGCTGGCTACACCTTC
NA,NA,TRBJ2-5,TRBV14,CASSQVGGRFETQYF,TGTGCCAGCAGCCAAGTCGGAGGCAGGTTCGAGACCCAGTACTTC
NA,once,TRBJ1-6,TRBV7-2,CASSWGDNSPLHF,TGTGCCAGCAGCTGGGGGGATAATTCACCCCTCCACTTT
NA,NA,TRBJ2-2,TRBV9,CASTAGINTGELFF,TGTGCCAGCACGGCAGGGATAAACACCGGGGAGCTGTTTTTT
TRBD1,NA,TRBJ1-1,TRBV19,CASSIPGQTTGTEAFF,TGTGCCAGTAGTATCCCGGGACAGACAACGGGTACTGAAGCTTTCTTT
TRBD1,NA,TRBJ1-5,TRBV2,CASRARQGNQPQHF,TGTGCCAGCAGGGCTAGACAGGGGAATCAGCCCCAGCATTTT
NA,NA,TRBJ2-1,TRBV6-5,CASSYGTPSGEQFF,TGTGCCAGCAGTTACGGGACTCCCAGCGGTGAGCAGTTCTTC
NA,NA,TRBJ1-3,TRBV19,CASSIDRYSGNTIYF,TGTGCCAGTAGTATTGACAGGTACTCTGGAAACACCATATATTTT
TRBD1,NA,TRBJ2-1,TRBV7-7,CASSLGQHNEQFF,TGTGCTAGCAGCTTGGGACAGCACAATGAGCAGTTCTTC
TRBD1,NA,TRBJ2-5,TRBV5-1,CASSLTGAQETQYF,TGCGCCAGCAGCCTCACAGGGGCGCAAGAGACCCAGTACTTC
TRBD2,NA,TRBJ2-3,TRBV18,CASSRTSGNTDTQYF,TGTGCCAGCTCACGGACTAGCGGGAACACAGATACGCAGTATTTT
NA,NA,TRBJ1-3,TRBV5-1,CASTLQGNSGNTIYF,TGCGCCAGCACCTTACAGGGTAACTCTGGAAACACCATATATTTT
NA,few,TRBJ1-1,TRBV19,CASSIRGKAFF,TGTGCCAGTAGTATCAGGGGTAAAGCTTTCTTT
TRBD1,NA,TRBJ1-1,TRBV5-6,CASSQGAGTEAFF,TGTGCCAGCAGCCAGGGGGCGGGTACTGAAGCTTTCTTT
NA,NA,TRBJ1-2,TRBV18,CASSPPIVRHSNYGYTF,TGTGCCAGCTCACCTCCGATCGTGAGACACAGTAACTATGGCTACACCTTC
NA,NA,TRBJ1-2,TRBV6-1,CASSEVGVVGGVGTF,TGTGCCAGCAGTGAAGTCGGGGTTGTGGGGGGTGTGGGGACCTTC
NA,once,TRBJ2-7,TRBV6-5,CASSYGQQTYEQYF,TGTGCCAGCAGTTACGGGCAGCAAACCTACGAGCAGTACTTC
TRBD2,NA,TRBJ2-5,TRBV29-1,CSAQRAGGPGETQYF,TGCAGCGCCCAAAGAGCGGGAGGGCCGGGAGAGACCCAGTACTTC
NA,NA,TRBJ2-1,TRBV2,CASRAGRLSGEQFF,TGTGCCAGCCGTGCCGGTAGATTGTCGGGTGAGCAGTTCTTC